These 6 T cell receptor beta chains share one sample of origin, sequenced in a study of early T cells in non-severe SARS-CoV-2 infection. Each CDR3 protein is one row after TCRdb ran MiXCR on the 5' RACE reads. Of 35,000 to 55,000 distinct CDR3 sequences listed, around 6.1% are singletons. The specimen comprised whole blood, sampled at baseline. The receptors come from an adult who was a healthcare worker with PCR-confirmed SARS-CoV-2 infection or an uninfected control (not recorded which).

This clonotype was seen once. The chain combines TRBV5-4 with TRBJ1-2; D remains unclear. There are 13 residues in the CDR3. Germline CDR1 reads SGHNT; CDR2 reads YYREEE (reference sequence). With 0 bases removed from V and 6 bases from J, the gap between germline ends came to 9 bases. This CDR3 reads CASSLESGDGYTF. The CDR3 coding sequence is TGTGCCAGCAGCTTGGAGTCAGGTGATGGCTACACCTTC.

For this clonotype: This may be a read error, as it is one base from a much larger clone. CDR3 loop: CRARSPGQPISGANVLTF. The CDR3 region has the DNA TGCAGAGCTAGATCACCGGGACAGCCGATCTCTGGGGCCAACGTCCTGACTTTC. The chain uses TRBV20-1 and TRBJ2-6, with 7 bases matching TRBD1. The germline V gene has CDR1 DFQATT and CDR2 SNEGSKA (reference sequence). This CDR3 has 18 residues.

The table lists this clonotype with many counts. The CDR3 region has the DNA TGTGCCAGCAGGCGGCAGACAATCCCTAATTCACCCCTCCACTTT. Its translation: CASRRQTIPNSPLHF. The chain links TRBV2 to TRBJ1-6; D is unclear. V was pared by 6 bases and J by 6 bases, with 15 bases between. Germline V gene sequence: CDR1 SNHLY, CDR2 FYNNEI. There are 15 residues in the CDR3.

The sample holds many counts of this clonotype. The rearrangement joins TRBV3-1 to TRBJ1-4; TRBD1 aligns across 9 bases. The CDR3 contains 17 residues. V gave up 4 bases and J gave up 3 bases; unmatched junction bases: 9. CDR1 is LGHDT, CDR2 YNNKEL, per germline (reference sequence). In DNA, the CDR3 is TGTGCCAGCAGCCTCCCGGGACAGGGCTCCGCTAATGAAAAACTGTTTTTT. The encoded protein is CASSLPGQGSANEKLFF.

This clonotype was seen ten or more times. The chain uses TRBV4-3 and TRBJ2-3; no clear D gene. In germline, CDR1 is LGHNA, CDR2 YSLEER. The V end was cut by 0 bases, the J end by 5 bases, with 6 bases between. This CDR3 contains 13 residues. The CDR3 DNA is TGCGCCAGCAGCCAAGATTATGGAGATACGCAGTATTTT. The encoded protein is CASSQDYGDTQYF.

Ten or more counts support this clonotype. The chain couples TRBV4-2 to TRBJ2-1, with D unclear. This CDR3 spans 14 amino acids. Between the trimmed V and J ends, which lost 4 bases and 8 bases, there was a span of 15 bases. CDR1 and CDR2 from the germline V gene are LGHNA and YNFKEQ. In nucleotides, the CDR3 is TGTGCCAGCAGCCCACTGCCGGACGTTGATGAGCAGTTCTTC. Amino acid sequence: CASSPLPDVDEQFF.